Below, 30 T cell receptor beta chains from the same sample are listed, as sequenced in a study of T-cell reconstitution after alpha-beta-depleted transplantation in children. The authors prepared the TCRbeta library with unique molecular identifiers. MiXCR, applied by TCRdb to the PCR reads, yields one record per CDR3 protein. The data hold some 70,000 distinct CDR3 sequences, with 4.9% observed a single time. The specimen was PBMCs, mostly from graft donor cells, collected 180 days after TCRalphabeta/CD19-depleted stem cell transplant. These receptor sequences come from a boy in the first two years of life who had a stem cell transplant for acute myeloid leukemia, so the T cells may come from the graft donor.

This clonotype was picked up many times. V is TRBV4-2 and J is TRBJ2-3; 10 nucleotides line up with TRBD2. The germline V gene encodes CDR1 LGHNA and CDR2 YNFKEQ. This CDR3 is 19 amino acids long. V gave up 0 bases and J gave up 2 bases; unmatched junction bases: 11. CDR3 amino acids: CASSQEGRLSGGATDTQYF. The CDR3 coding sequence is TGTGCCAGCAGCCAAGAGGGGAGGCTAAGCGGGGGGGCCACAGATACGCAGTATTTT.

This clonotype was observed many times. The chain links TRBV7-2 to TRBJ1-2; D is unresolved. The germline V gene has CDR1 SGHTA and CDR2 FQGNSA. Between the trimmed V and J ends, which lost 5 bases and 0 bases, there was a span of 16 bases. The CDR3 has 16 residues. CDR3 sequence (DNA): TGTGCCAGCAGCCACAATGGACCGCTAGCTAACTATGGCTACACCTTC. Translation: CASSHNGPLANYGYTF.

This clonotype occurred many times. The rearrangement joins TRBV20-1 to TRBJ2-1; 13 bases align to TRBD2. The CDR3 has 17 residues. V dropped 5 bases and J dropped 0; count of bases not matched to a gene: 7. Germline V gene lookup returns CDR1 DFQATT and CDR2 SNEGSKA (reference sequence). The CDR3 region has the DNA TGCAGTGCTGGGGTACTAGCGGGGGGGAGCTCCTACAATGAGCAGTTCTTC. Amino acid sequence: CSAGVLAGGSSYNEQFF.

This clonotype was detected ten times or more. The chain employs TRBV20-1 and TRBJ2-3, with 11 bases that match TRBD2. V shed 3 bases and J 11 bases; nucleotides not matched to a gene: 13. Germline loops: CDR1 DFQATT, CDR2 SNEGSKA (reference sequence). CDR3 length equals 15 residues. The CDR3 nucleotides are TGCAGTGCTAGCGCACTAGCGGGGGCGCGGGTCGAGCAGTATTTT. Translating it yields CSASALAGARVEQYF.

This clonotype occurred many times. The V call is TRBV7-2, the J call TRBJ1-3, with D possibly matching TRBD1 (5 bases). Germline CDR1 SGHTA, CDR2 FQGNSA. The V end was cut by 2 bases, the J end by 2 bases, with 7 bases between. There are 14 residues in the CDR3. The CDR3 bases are TGTGCCAGCAGCTTACTGGGGCCTGGAAACACCATATATTTT. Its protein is CASSLLGPGNTIYF.

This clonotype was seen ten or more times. The CDR3 reads CASSPGQGLGTEAFF. The CDR3 DNA is TGTGCCAGCAGCCCCGGACAGGGTTTGGGCACTGAAGCTTTCTTT. This chain links TRBV27 with TRBJ1-1, with 8 positions matching TRBD1. V was pared by 6 bases and J by 4 bases, with 10 bases of the junction left unmatched. Germline V gene lookup returns CDR1 MNHEY and CDR2 SMNVEV (reference sequence). There are 15 residues in the CDR3.

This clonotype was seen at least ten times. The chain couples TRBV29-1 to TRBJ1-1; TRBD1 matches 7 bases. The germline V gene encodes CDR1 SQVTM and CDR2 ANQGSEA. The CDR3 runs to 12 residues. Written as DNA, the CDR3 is TGCAGTGGGGGACAGAGGAACACTGAAGCTTTCTTT. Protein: CSGGQRNTEAFF.

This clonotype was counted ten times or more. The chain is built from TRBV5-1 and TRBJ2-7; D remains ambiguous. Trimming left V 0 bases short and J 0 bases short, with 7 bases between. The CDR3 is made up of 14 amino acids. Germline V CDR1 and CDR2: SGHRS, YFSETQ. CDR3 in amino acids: CASSLEPGSYEQYV. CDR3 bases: TGCGCCAGCAGCTTGGAGCCAGGCTCCTACGAGCAGTACGTC.

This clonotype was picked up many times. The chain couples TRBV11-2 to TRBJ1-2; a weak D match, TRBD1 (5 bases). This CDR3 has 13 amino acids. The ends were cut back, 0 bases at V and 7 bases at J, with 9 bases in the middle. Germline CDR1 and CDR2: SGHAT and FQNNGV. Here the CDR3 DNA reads TGTGCCAGCAGCTTAGATCGTGGGGGTGGCTACACCTTC. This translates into CASSLDRGGGYTF.

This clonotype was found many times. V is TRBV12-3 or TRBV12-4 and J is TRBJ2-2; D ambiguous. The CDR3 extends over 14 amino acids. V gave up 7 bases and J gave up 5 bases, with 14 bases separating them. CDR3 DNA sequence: TGTGCCAGCATTCTTGTAAGGGATACCGGGGAGCTGTTTTTT. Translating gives CASILVRDTGELFF.

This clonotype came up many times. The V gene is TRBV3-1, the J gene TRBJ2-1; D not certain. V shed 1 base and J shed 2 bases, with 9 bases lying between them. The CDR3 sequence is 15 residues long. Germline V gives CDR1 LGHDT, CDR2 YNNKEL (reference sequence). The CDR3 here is CASSQVGRAYNEQFF. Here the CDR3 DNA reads TGTGCCAGCAGCCAAGTAGGTAGGGCCTACAATGAGCAGTTCTTC.

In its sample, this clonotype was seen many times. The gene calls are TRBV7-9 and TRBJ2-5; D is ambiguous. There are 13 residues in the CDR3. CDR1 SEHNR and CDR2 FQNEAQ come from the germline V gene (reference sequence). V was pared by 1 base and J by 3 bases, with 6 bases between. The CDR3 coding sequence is TGTGCCAGCAGCTTAGTAGTGGAAGAGACCCAGTACTTC. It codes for CASSLVVEETQYF.

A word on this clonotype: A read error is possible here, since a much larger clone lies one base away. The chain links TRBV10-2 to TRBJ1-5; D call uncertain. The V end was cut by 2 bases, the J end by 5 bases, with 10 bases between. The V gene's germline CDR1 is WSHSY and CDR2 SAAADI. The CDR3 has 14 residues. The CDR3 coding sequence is TGCGCCAGCAGTGAGGTGGTCTATTATCAGCCCCAGCATTTT. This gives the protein CASSEVVYYQPQHF.

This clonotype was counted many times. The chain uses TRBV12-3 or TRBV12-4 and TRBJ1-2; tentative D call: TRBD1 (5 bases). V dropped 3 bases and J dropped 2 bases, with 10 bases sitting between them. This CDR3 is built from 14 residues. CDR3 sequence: CASSLRQSNYGYTF. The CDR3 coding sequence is TGTGCCAGCAGTTTGAGACAGTCAAACTATGGCTACACCTTC.

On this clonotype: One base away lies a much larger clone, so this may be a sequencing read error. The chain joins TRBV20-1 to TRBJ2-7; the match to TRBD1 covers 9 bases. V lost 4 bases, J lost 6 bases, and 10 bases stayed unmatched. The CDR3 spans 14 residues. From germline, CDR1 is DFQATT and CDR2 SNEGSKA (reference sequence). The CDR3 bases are TGCAGTGCTACACGGGACAGGGCTCCCTGCGAGCAGTACTTC. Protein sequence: CSATRDRAPCEQYF.

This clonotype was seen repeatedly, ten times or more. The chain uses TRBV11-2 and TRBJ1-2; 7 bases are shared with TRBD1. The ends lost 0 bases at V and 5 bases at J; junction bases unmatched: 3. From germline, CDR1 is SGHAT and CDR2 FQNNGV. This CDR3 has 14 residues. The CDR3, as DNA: TGTGCCAGCAGCTTAGACCGGGACAGTTATGGCTACACCTTC. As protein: CASSLDRDSYGYTF. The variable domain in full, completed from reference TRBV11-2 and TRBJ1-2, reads EAGVAQSPRYKIIEKRQSVAFWCNPISGHATLYWYQQILGQGPKLLIQFQNNGVVDDSQLPKDRFSAERLKGVDSTLKIQPAKLEDSAVYLCASSLDRDSYGYTFGSGTRLTVV.

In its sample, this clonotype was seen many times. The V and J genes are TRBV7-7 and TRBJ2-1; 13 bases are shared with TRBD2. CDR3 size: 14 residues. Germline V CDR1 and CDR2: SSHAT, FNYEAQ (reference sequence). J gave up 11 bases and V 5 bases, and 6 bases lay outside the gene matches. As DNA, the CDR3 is TGTGCCAGCAGCCCTCGACTAGCGGGGGGAAAGCAGTTCTTC. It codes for CASSPRLAGGKQFF.

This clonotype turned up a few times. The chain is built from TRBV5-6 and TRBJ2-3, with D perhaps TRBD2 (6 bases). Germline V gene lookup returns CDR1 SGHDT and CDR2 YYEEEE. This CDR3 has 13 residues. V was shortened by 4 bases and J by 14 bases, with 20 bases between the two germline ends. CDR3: CASSPISGILAYF. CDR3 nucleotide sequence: TGTGCCAGCAGCCCAATATCCGGGATACTAGCGTATTTT.

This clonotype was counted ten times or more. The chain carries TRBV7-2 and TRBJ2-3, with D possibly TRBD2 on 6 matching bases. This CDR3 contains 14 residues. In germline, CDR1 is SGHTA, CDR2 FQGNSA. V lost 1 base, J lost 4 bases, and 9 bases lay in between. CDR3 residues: CASSLGLDADTQYF. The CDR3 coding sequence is TGTGCCAGCAGCTTAGGACTAGATGCAGATACGCAGTATTTT.

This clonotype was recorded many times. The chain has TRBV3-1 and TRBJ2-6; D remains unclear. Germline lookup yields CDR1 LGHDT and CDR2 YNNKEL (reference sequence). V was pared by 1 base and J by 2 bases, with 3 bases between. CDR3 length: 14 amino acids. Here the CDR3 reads CASSQGTGANVLTF. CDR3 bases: TGTGCCAGCAGCCAAGGGACTGGGGCCAACGTCCTGACTTTC.

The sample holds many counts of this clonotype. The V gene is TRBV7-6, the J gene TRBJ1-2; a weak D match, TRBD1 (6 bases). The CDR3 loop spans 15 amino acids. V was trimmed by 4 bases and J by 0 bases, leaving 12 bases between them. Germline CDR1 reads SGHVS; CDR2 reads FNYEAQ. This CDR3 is CASSSGQLPNYGYTF. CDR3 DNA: TGTGCCAGCAGCTCCGGACAGCTTCCTAACTATGGCTACACCTTC.

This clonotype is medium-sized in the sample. This CDR3 reads CASSQVGGVGTDTQYF. The CDR3 DNA is TGCGCCAGCAGCCAAGTTGGTGGGGTAGGGACAGATACGCAGTATTTT. The chain joins TRBV4-1 to TRBJ2-3; D not certain. V lost 1 base, J lost 3 bases, and 14 bases lay in between. Germline V gene lookup returns CDR1 MGHRA and CDR2 YSYEKL. The CDR3 sequence is 16 residues long.

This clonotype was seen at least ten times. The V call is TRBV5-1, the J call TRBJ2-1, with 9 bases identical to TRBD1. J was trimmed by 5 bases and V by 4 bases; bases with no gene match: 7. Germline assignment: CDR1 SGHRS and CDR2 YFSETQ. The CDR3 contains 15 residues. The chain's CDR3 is CASSPSDRGHNEQFF. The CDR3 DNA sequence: TGCGCCAGCAGCCCATCGGACAGGGGCCACAATGAGCAGTTCTTC.

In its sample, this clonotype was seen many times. The CDR3 coding sequence is TGTGCCAGCAGCTCCCGACCGACCACAGATACGCAGTATTTT. Amino acid sequence: CASSSRPTTDTQYF. The V call is TRBV7-8, the J call TRBJ2-3; no reliable D call. This CDR3 spans 14 amino acids. The ends were cut back, 4 bases at V and 2 bases at J, with 10 bases in the middle. CDR1 and CDR2 (germline): SGHVS, FQNEAQ.

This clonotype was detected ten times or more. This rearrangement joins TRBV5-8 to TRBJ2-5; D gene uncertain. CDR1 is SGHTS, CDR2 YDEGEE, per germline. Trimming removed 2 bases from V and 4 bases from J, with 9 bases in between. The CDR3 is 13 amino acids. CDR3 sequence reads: CASSLLWRETQYF. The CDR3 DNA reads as TGTGCCAGCAGCTTACTTTGGCGAGAGACCCAGTACTTC.

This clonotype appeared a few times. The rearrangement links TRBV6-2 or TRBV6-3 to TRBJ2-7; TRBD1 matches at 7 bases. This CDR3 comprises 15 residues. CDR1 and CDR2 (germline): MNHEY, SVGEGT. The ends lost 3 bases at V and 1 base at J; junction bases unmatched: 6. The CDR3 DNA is TGTGCCAGCAGTTATGTCGGGACAGTTTCCTACGAGCAGTACTTC. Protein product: CASSYVGTVSYEQYF.

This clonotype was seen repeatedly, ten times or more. The CDR3 is CASSLDPLAEKLFF. CDR3 nucleotide sequence: TGCGCCAGCAGCTTGGACCCTCTGGCCGAAAAACTGTTTTTT. V usage is TRBV5-1 and J usage is TRBJ1-4; D not resolved. V was cut by 0 bases and J by 8 bases, with 11 bases left in between. The CDR3 contains 14 residues. Germline assignment: CDR1 SGHRS and CDR2 YFSETQ.

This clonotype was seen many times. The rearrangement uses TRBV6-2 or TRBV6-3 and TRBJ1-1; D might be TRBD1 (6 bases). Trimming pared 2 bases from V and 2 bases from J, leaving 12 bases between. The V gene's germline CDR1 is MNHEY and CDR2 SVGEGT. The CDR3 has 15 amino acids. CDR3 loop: CASSYGRRGNTEAFF. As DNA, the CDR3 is TGTGCCAGCAGTTACGGCCGCAGGGGAAACACTGAAGCTTTCTTT.

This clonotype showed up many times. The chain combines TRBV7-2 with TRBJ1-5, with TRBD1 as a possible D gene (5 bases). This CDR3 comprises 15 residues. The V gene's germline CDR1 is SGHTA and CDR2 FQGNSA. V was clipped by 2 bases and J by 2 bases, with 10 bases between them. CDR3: CASSLPGGGNQPQHF. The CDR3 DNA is TGTGCCAGCAGCTTACCGGGGGGGGGCAATCAGCCCCAGCATTTT.

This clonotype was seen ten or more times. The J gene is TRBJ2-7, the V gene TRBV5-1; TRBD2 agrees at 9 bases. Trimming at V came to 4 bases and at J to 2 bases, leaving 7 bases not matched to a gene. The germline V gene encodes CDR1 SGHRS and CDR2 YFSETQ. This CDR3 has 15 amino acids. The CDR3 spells CASSHISGGTYEQYF. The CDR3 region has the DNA TGCGCCAGCAGCCATATTAGCGGGGGCACCTACGAGCAGTACTTC.